This T cell receptor beta chain appears in the sequencing data of a study of CD8 T cells in ankylosing spondylitis. Researchers built TCR beta libraries using quantitative 5'-RACE with molecular barcodes. MiXCR, run by TCRdb on the 5' RACE reads, gives a single entry per CDR3 protein. The sample shows roughly 180,000 distinct CDR3 sequences, more than 10% of them seen only once. The CDR3 is 13 amino acids. Germline CDR1 reads SGHVS; CDR2 reads FQNEAQ. V was trimmed by 1 base and J by 1 base, leaving 4 bases between them. Study findings and constraints: A TCR beta motif of under 10 highly homologous variants seemed to mark ankylosing spondylitis blood. Relatively scarce in peripheral blood, disease-linked clones were CD8+. There was reportedly significant enrichment of clones that were disease-linked in matched ankylosing spondylitis synovial fluid.

About this clonotype: Its specificity is not known.

The chain carries TRBV7-8 and TRBJ1-1; no reliable D call. What was sequenced was blood, either unsorted or a sorted T cell fraction (not recorded which). The receptor comes from a male donor with ankylosing spondylitis or in good health (not recorded which). The CDR3 protein is CASSLDPNTEAFF. The CDR3, as DNA: TGTGCCAGCAGCTTAGATCCGAACACTGAAGCTTTCTTT.